Each of the 8 T cell receptor beta chains below was sequenced from the same sample in a study of patients and donors after allogeneic stem cell transplantation. TCRdb reprocessed the RT-PCR reads with MiXCR, giving one entry per CDR3 protein. The table includes about 960,000 distinct CDR3 sequences, about a sixth detected once. Sequenced sample: blood, either unsorted or a sorted T cell fraction (not recorded which). The source of these receptors is a human donor who was either an allogeneic HSCT recipient or a stem cell or donor lymphocyte infusion donor (not recorded which). It is not recorded whose cells these are; they may come from a transplant donor.

This clonotype was seen ten or more times. The gene calls are TRBV12-3 or TRBV12-4 and TRBJ2-6; 8 nucleotides match TRBD1. The CDR3 is 16 residues long. With V trimmed by 3 bases and J by 0 bases, 1 base remained unmatched. The CDR3 DNA follows: TGTGCCAGCAGTTTCACAGGGGGCTCTGGGGCCAACGTCCTGACTTTC. This encodes CASSFTGGSGANVLTF.

This clonotype was counted a few times. This chain uses TRBV7-6 with TRBJ1-1; TRBD1 aligns across 8 bases. This CDR3 has 15 amino acids. Germline V gives CDR1 SGHVS, CDR2 FNYEAQ. The junction had 2 bases not matched to a gene; V was cut back by 1 base and J by 1 base. Here the CDR3 reads CASSLDRGKNTEAFF. DNA for the CDR3: TGTGCCAGCAGCTTAGACAGGGGGAAGAACACTGAAGCTTTCTTT.

The chain recombines TRBV6-1 with TRBJ2-1; D possibly corresponds to TRBD1 (6 bases). Deletions cut 6 bases from V and 7 bases from J, with 13 bases between. The CDR3 has 13 amino acids. Germline CDR1 and CDR2: MNHNS and SASEGT. The CDR3 bases are TGTGCCAGCAGACAAGGAAGGGGGAATGAGCAGTTCTTC. Residues: CASRQGRGNEQFF.

This clonotype was found a few times. The chain uses TRBV7-9 and TRBJ1-5; TRBD1 aligns across 8 bases. Germline CDR1 reads SEHNR; CDR2 reads FQNEAQ (reference sequence). The CDR3 consists of 16 residues. The V segment lost 4 bases and the J segment 1 base; nucleotides outside the gene matches: 6. The CDR3 is CASSSQGARSNQPQHF. CDR3 bases: TGTGCCAGCAGCTCCCAGGGGGCGCGGAGCAATCAGCCCCAGCATTTT.

In its sample, this clonotype was seen a few times. The CDR3 coding sequence is TGCGCCAGCAGCTTGGCAGTGACAGGGGGTAGATCCACTGAAGCTTTCTTT. This translates into CASSLAVTGGRSTEAFF. V gene TRBV5-1 combines with J gene TRBJ1-1; 9 nucleotides agree with TRBD1. CDR3 length: 17 amino acids. Trimming took 0 bases from V and 4 from J; bases not matched to a gene: 10. Per the germline V gene, CDR1 is SGHRS and CDR2 is YFSETQ.

This clonotype was recorded at least ten times. This chain uses TRBV10-3 with TRBJ2-3; the D gene is possibly TRBD2 (6 bases). The V end lost 3 bases, the J end lost 2 bases, and 15 bases lay between the germline ends. CDR3 length: 16 residues. Germline V CDR1 and CDR2: ENHRY, SYGVKD. In DNA form, the CDR3 reads TGTGCCATCAGTGACGCGACTAGGGGCCACACAGATACGCAGTATTTT. Its protein product is CAISDATRGHTDTQYF.

The rearrangement links TRBV6-5 to TRBJ2-2; D is unresolved. This CDR3 is 12 amino acids long. The V end was cut by 1 base, the J end by 7 bases, with 4 bases between. CDR1 and CDR2 (germline): MNHEY, SVGAGI. The CDR3 bases are TGTGCCAGCAGTTACTATAGCGGGGAGCTGTTTTTT. Translated, it gives CASSYYSGELFF.

The chain is built from TRBV13 and TRBJ1-2; D is possibly TRBD1 (6 bases). Germline V gives CDR1 PRHDT, CDR2 FYEKMQ (reference sequence). V lost 1 base and J lost 2, with 20 bases in between. The CDR3 extends over 18 amino acids. The CDR3 loop reads CASSLVARTELNNYGYTF. The CDR3 coding sequence is TGTGCCAGCAGCTTAGTTGCCCGGACAGAATTAAACAACTATGGCTACACCTTC.